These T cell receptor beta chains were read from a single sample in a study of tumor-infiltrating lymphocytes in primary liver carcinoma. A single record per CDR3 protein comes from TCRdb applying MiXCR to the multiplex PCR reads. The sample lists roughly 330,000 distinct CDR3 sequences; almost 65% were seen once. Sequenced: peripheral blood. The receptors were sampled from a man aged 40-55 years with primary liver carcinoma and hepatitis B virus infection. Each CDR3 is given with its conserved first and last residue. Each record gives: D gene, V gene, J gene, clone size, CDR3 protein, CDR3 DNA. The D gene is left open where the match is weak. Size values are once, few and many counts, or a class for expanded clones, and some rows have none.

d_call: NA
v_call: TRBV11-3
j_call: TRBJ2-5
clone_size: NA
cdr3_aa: CACSPGTEGSGEQYF
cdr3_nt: TGTGCCTGCAGCCCCGGGACCGAGGGCAGCGGTGAGCAGTACTTC

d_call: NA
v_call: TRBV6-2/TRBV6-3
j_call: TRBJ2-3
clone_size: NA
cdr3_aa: CASSGTWGIDTQYF
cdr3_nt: TGTGCCAGCAGCGGGACATGGGGTATAGATACGCAGTATTTT

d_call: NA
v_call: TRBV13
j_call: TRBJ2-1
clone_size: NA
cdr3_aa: CASSLAWEYNEQLF
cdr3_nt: TGTGCCAGCAGCTTAGCGTGGGAGTACAATGAGCAGCTCTTC

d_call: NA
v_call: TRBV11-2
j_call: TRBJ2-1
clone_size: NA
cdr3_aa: CASSLKVGRFWNEQFF
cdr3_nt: TGTGCCAGCAGCTTAAAGGTAGGGAGATTCTGGAATGAGCAGTTCTTC

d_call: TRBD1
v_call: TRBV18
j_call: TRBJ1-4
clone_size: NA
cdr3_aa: CASSSRTGQSEKLFF
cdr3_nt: TGCGCCAGCTCATCACGGACAGGGCAGAGTGAAAAACTGTTTTTT

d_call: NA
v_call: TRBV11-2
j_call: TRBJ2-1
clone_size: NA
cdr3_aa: CANSAGLAAYNEQFF
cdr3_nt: TGTGCCAACAGCGCGGGATTAGCGGCGTACAATGAGCAGTTCTTC

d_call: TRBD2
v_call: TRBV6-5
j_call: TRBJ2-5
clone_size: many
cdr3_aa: CASSPLAGGPRGTQYF
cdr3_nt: TGTGCCAGCAGCCCACTAGCGGGAGGGCCGAGAGGGACCCAGTACTTC

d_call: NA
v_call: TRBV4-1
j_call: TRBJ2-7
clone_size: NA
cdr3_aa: CASSQGDGPYELYF
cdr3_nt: TGCGCCAGCAGCCAGGGGGACGGGCCCTATGAGCTGTACTTC

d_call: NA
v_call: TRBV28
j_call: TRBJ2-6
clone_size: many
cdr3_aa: CASSFNWWSVRRGSGANVLTF
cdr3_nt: TGTGCCAGCAGTTTTAATTGGTGGTCCGTCAGGAGAGGGTCTGGGGCCAACGTCCTGACTTTC

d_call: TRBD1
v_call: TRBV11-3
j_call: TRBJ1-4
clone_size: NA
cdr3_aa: CTSSFTGVNEKLFF
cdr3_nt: TGTACCAGCAGCTTTACAGGGGTCAATGAAAAACTGTTTTTT

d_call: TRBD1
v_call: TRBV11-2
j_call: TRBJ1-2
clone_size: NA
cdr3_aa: CASGPTGDGYTF
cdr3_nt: TGTGCCAGCGGCCCTACAGGGGATGGTTACACCTTC

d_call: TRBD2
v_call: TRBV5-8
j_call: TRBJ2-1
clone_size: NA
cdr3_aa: CTSSFFGLGLYNEQFF
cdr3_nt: TGTACCAGCAGCTTTTTCGGACTAGGGCTCTACAATGAGCAGTTCTTC

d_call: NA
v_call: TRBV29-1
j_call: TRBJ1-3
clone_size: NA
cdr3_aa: CIVLPGGGNTIYF
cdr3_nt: TGCATCGTTCTCCCGGGGGGAGGAAACACCATATATTTT

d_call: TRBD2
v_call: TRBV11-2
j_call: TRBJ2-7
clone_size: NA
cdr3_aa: CASSSYWGTRSYERYF
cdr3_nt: TGTGCCAGCAGCTCGTATTGGGGGACTAGGAGCTACGAGCGGTACTTC

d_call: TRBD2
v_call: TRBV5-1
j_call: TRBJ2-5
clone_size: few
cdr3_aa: CASSFGGGKETQYF
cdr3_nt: TGCGCCAGCAGCTTCGGGGGGGGGAAAGAGACCCAGTACTTC

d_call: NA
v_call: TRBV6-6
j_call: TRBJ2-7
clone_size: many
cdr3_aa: CASSYSTAAGSEQYF
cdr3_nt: TGTGCCAGCAGTTACTCGACAGCTGCGGGCTCCGAGCAGTACTTC

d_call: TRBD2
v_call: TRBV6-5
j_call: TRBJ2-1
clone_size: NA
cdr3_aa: CTSSYSMLGLTGGRDNEQFF
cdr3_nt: TGTACCAGCAGTTACTCGATGCTGGGACTAACGGGAGGCCGTGACAATGAGCAGTTCTTC

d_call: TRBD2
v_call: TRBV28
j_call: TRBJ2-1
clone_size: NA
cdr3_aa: CASSLTSGSRPGQFF
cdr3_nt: TGTGCCAGCAGTCTTACTAGCGGGAGTCGACCGGGGCAGTTCTTC

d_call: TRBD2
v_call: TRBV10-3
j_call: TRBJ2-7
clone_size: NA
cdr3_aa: CAISDAGLAGTYEQYF
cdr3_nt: TGTGCCATCAGTGATGCAGGACTAGCGGGGACCTACGAGCAGTACTTT

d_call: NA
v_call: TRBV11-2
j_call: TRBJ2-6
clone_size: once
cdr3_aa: CASSLDNSGANVLTF
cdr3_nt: TGTGCCAGCAGTCTGGACAACTCTGGGGCCAACGTCCTGACTTTC

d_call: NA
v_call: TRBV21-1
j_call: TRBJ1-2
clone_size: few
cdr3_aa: CASSKVLAVGYTF
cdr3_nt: TGTGCCAGCAGCAAAGTGCTTGCAGTAGGCTACACCTTC

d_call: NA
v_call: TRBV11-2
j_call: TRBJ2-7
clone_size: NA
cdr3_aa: CASSFVAGDQFEQYF
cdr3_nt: TGTGCCAGCAGCTTTGTGGCAGGGGATCAGTTCGAGCAGTACTTC

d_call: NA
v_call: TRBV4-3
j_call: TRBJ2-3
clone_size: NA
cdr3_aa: CASSQDPGRIKDTQCF
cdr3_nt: TGTGCCAGCAGCCAAGATCCGGGAAGGATTAAGGATACGCAGTGTTTT

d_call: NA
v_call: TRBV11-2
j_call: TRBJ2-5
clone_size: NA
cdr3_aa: CASSLQGIETQYF
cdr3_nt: TGTGCCAGCAGCCTTCAAGGGATTGAGACCCAGTACTTC

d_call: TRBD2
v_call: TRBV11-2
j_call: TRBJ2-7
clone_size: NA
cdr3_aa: CTSGMGLAVTHEQYF
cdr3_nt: TGTACCAGCGGCATGGGACTAGCGGTAACCCACGAGCAGTACTTC

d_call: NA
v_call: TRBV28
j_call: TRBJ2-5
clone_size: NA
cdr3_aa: CASSSMAIKAQYF
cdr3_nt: TGTGCCAGCAGTTCCATGGCCATCAAGGCCCAGTACTTC

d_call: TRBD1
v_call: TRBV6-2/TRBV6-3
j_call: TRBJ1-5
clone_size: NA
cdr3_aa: CASRDGQGAPVNQPQHF
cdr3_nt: TGTGCCAGCAGAGACGGACAGGGGGCGCCTGTCAATCAGCCCCAGCATTTT

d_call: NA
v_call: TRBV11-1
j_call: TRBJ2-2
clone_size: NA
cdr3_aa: CASSLRTTNTSELFF
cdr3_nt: TGTGCCAGCAGCTTACGCACCACGAACACCAGTGAGCTGTTTTTT

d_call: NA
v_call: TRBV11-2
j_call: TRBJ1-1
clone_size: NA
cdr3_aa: CASSLVWDTGAFF
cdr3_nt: TGTGCCAGCAGTTTAGTATGGGACACTGGAGCTTTCTTT

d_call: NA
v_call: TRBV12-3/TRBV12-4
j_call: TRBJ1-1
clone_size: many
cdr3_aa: CASNRQGNTEAFF
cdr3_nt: TGTGCCAGCAACAGGCAGGGAAACACTGAAGCTTTCTTT

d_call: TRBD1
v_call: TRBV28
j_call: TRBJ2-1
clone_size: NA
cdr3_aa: CASCLPRTGVDEQFF
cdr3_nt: TGTGCCAGCTGTTTACCCCGGACAGGGGTCGATGAGCAGTTCTTC

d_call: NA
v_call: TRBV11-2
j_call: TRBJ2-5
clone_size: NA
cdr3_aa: CASSTEARPRETQYF
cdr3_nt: TGTGCCAGCAGCACCGAGGCCCGACCTCGGGAAACCCAGTACTTC

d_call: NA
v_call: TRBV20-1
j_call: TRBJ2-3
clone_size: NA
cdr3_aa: CSARDSRGEHTQYF
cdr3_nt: TGCAGTGCTAGAGATAGTAGGGGCGAACATACCCAGTATTTT

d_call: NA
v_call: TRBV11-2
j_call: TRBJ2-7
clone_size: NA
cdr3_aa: CVSSLGRRHYEQYF
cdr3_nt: TGTGTCAGCAGCTTAGGGCGTAGGCACTACGAGCAGTACTTC

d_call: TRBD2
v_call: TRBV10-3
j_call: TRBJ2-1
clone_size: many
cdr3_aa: CAIMSFSGSSYNEQFF
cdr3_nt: TGTGCCATCATGTCGTTTAGCGGGAGCTCCTACAATGAGCAGTTCTTC

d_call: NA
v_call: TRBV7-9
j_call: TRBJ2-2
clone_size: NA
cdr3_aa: CASSLVLQGWTGEMFF
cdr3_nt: TGTGCCAGCAGCTTAGTTCTTCAGGGCTGGACCGGGGAGATGTTTTTT

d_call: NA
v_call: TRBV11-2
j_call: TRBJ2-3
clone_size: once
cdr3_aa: CASSHKAVNTDTQYF
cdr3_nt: TGTGCCAGTAGCCATAAAGCGGTGAACACAGATACGCAGTATTTT

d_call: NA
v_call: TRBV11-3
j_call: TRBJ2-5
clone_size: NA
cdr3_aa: CISSPYGQGGLETQYF
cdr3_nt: TGTATCAGCAGCCCCTATGGGCAGGGCGGCCTAGAGACCCAGTACTTC

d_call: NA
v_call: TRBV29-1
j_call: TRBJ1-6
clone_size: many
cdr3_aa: CSVEVEGGSPLHF
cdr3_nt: TGCAGCGTTGAAGTAGAGGGTGGCTCACCCCTCCACTTT

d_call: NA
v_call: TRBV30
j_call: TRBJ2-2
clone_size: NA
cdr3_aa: CARSVLGDLNTGELFF
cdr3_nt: TGTGCCCGGAGTGTACTTGGAGATTTGAACACCGGGGAGCTGTTTTTT

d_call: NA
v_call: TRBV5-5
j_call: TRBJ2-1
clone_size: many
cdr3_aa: CASSSSGSDEQFF
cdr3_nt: TGTGCCAGCAGCTCCTCCGGAAGCGATGAGCAGTTCTTC

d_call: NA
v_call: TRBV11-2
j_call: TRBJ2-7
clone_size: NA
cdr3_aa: CDSSLTRIVHEQYF
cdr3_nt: TGTGACAGCAGCTTAACAAGGATCGTCCACGAGCAGTACTTC

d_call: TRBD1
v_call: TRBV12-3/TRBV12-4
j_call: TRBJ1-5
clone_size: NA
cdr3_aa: CASQIGTGISQPQHF
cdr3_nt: TGTGCCAGTCAAATAGGGACAGGGATAAGTCAGCCCCAGCATTTT